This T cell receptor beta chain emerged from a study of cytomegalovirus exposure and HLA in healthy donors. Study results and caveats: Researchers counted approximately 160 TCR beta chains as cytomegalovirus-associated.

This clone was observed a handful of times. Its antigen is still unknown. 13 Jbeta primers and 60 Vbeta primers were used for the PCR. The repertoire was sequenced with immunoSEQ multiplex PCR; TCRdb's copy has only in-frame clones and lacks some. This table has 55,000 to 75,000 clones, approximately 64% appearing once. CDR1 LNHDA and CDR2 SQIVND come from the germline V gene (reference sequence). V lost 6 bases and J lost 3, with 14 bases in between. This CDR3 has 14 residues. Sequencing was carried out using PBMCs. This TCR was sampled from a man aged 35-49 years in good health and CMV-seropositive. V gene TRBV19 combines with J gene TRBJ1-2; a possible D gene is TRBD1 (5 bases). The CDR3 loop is CASSEVWGDYGYTF. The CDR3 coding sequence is TGTGCCAGTAGCGAGGTATGGGGGGACTATGGCTACACCTTC.